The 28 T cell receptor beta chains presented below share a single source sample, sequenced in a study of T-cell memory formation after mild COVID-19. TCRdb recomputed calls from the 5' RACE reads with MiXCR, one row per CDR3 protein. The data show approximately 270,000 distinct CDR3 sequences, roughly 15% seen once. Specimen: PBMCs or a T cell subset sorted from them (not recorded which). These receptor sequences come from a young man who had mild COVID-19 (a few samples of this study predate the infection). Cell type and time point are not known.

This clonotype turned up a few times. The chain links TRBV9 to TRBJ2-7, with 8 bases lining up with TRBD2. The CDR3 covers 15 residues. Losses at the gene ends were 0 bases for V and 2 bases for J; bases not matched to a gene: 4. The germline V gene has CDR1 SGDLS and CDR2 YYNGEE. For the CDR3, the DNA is TGTGCCAGCAGCGTAGCCGCGGGGGGACCCTACGAGCAGTACTTC. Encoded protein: CASSVAAGGPYEQYF.

The CDR3: CASSRRVLGEETQYF. CDR3 coding DNA: TGTGCCAGCAGCCGCCGCGTGTTAGGGGAAGAGACCCAGTACTTC. The chain links TRBV7-6 to TRBJ2-5, with D possibly being TRBD1 (5 bases). Trimming stripped 5 bases from V and 3 bases from J, with 16 bases between. Germline V gene data show CDR1 as SGHVS and CDR2 as FNYEAQ. There are 15 residues in the CDR3.

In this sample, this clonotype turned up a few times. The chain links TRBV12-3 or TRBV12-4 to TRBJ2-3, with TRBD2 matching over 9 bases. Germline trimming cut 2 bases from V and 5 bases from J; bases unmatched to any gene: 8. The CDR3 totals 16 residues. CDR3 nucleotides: TGTGCCAGCAGTTTACGGCGGGGGGGCCCGGGAGATACGCAGTATTTT. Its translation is CASSLRRGGPGDTQYF.

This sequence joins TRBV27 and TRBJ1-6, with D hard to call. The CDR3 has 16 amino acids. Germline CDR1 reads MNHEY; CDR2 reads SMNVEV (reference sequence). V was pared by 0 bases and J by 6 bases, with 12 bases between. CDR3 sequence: CASSLSTAGRNSPLHF. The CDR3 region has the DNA TGTGCCAGCAGTTTATCGACGGCAGGTCGTAATTCACCCCTCCACTTT.

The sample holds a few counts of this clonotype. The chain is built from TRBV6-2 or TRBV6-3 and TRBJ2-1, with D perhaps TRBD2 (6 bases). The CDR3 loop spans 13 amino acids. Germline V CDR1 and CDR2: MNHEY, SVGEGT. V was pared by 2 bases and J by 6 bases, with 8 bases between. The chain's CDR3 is CASSYRGINEQFF. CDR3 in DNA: TGTGCCAGCAGTTACCGGGGGATCAATGAGCAGTTCTTC.

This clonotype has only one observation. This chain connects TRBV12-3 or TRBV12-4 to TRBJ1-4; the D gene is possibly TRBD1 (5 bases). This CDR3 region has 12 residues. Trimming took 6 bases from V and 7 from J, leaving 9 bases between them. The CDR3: CASRGHSEKLFF. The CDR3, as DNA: TGTGCCAGCAGGGGGCACAGTGAAAAACTGTTTTTT.

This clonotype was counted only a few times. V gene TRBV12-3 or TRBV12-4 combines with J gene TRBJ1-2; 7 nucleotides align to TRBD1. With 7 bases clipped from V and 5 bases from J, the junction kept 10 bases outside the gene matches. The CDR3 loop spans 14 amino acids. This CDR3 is CASTPRQGGYGYTF. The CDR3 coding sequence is TGTGCCAGCACCCCAAGGCAGGGGGGATATGGCTACACCTTC.

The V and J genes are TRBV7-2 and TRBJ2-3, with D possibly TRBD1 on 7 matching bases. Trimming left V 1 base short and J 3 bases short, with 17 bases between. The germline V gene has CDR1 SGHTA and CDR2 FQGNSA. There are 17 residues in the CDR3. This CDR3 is CASSLGPGAGGTDTQYF. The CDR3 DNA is TGTGCCAGCAGCTTAGGCCCCGGGGCAGGGGGGACAGATACGCAGTATTTT.

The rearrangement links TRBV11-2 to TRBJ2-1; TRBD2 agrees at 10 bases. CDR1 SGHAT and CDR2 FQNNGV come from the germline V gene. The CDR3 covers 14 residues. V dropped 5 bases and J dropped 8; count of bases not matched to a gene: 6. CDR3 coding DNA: TGTGCCAGCAGCGGGACTAGCGTCGGGGATGAGCAGTTCTTC. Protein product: CASSGTSVGDEQFF.

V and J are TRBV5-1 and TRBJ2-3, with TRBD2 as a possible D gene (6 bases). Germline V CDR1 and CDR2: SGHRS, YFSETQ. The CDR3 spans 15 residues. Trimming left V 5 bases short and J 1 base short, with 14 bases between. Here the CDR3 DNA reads TGCGCCAGCAGTTCCCGGGACTCACGCACAGATACGCAGTATTTT. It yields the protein CASSSRDSRTDTQYF.

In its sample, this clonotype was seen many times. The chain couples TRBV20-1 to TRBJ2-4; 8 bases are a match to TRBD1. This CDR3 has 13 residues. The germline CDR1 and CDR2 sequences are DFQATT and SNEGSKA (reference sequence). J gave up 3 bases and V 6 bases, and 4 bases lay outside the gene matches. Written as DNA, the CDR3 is TGCAGTGCGGACAGGGTGGACAAAAACATTCAGTACTTC. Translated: CSADRVDKNIQYF.

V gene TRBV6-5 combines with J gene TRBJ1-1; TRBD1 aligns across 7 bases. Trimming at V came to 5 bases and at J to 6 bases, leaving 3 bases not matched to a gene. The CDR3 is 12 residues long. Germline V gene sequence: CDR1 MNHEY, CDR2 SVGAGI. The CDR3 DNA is TGTGCCAGCAGTCAAGACAGGGCTGAAGCTTTCTTT. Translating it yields CASSQDRAEAFF.

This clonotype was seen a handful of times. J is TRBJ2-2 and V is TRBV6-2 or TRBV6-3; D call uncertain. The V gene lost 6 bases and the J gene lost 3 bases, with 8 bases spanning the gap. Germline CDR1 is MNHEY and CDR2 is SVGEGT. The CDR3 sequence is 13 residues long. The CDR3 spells CASRDPYTGELFF. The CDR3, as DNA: TGTGCCAGCAGGGACCCTTACACCGGGGAGCTGTTTTTT.

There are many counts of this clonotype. CDR3 DNA: TGTGCCAGCAGTGTCGCGTCCGTGGCAGACCCATACAATGAGCAGTTCTTC. This translates into CASSVASVADPYNEQFF. This chain joins TRBV6-2 or TRBV6-3 and TRBJ2-1; D remains ambiguous. The V gene lost 5 bases and the J gene lost 4 bases, with 21 bases spanning the gap. Germline CDR1 is MNHEY and CDR2 is SVGEGT. This CDR3 contains 17 residues.

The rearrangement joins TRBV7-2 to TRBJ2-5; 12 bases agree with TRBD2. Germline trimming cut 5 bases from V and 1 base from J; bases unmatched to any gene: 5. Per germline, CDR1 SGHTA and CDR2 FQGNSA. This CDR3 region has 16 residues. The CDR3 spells CASSPGTSGFQETQYF. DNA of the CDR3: TGTGCCAGCAGCCCCGGGACTAGCGGGTTCCAAGAGACCCAGTACTTC.

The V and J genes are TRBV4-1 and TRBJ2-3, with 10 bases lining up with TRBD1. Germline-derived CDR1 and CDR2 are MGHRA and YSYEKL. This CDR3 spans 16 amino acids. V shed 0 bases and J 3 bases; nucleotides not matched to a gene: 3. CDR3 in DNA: TGCGCCAGCAGCCAAGAGTGGACAGGGGGAACAGATACGCAGTATTTT. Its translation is CASSQEWTGGTDTQYF.

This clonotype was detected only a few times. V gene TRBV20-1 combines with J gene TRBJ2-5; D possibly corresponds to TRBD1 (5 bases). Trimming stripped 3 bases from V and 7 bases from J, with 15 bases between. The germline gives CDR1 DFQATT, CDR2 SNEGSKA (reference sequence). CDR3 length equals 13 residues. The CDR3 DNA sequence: TGCAGTGCTAGCTTAGGGGCCTTCTCGACCCAGTACTTC. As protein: CSASLGAFSTQYF.

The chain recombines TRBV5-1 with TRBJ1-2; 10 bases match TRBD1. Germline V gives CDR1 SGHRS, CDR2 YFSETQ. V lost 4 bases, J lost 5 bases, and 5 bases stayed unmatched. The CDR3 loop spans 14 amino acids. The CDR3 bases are TGCGCCAGCAGCCCTCCGGACAGGGGGTATGGCTACACCTTC. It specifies CASSPPDRGYGYTF.

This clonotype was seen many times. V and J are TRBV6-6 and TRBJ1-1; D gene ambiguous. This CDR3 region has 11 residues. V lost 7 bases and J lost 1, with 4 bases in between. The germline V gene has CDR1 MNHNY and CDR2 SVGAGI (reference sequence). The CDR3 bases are TGTGCCAGCACCCGGAACACTGAAGCTTTCTTT. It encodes CASTRNTEAFF.

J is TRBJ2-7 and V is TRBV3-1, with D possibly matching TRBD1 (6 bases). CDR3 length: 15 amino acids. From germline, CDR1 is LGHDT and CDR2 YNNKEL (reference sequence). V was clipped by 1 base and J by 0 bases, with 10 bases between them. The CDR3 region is CASSQAGVSSYEQYF. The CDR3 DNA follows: TGTGCCAGCAGCCAAGCAGGGGTCTCCTCCTACGAGCAGTACTTC.

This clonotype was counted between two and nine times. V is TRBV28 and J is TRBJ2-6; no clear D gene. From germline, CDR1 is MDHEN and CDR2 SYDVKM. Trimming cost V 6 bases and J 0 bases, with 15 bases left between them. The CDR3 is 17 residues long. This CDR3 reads CASRLAQVISGANVLTF. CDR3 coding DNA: TGTGCCAGCAGACTGGCCCAGGTAATCTCTGGGGCCAACGTCCTGACTTTC.

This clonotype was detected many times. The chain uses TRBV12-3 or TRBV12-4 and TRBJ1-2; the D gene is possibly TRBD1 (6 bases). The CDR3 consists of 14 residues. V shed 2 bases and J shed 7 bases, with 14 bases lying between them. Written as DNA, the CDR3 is TGTGCCAGCAGTTTAAGGCAGGGGCTCTCTGGCTACACCTTC. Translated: CASSLRQGLSGYTF.

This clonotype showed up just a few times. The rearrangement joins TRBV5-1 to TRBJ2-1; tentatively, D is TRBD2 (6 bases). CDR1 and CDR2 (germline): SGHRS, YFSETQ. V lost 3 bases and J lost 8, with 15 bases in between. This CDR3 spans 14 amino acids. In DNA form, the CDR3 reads TGCGCCAGCAGCTCCGTTCGACCGGGGGATGAGCAGTTCTTC. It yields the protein CASSSVRPGDEQFF.

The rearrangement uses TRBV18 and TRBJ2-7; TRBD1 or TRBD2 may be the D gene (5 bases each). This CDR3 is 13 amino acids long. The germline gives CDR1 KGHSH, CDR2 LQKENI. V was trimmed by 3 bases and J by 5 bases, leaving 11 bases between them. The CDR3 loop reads CASSPFLGDEQYV. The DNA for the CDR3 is TGTGCCAGCTCACCTTTCTTGGGGGACGAGCAGTACGTC.

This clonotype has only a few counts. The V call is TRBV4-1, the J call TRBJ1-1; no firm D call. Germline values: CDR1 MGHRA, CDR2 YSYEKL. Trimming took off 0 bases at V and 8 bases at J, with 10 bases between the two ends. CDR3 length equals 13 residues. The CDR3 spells CASSQEGRIEAFF. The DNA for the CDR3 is TGCGCCAGCAGCCAAGAGGGCAGGATAGAAGCTTTCTTT.

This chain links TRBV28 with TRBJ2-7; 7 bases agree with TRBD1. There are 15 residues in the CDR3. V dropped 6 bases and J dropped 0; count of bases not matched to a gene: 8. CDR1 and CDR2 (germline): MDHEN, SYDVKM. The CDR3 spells CASRGAGGSSYEQYV. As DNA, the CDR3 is TGTGCCAGCAGGGGGGCAGGGGGTAGCTCCTACGAGCAGTACGTC.

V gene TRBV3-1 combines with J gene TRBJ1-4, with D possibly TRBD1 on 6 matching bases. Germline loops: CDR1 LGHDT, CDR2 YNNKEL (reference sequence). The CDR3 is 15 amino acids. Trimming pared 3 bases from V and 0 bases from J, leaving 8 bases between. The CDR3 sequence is CASSHWTATNEKLFF. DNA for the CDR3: TGTGCCAGCAGCCATTGGACAGCAACTAATGAAAAACTGTTTTTT.

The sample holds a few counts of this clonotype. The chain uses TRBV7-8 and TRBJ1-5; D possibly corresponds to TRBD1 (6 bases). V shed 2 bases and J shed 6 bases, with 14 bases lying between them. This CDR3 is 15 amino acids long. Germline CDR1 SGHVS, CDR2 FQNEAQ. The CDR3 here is CASSLIGGRVQPQHF. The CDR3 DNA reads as TGTGCCAGCAGCTTAATCGGGGGGCGCGTTCAGCCCCAGCATTTT.